The 25 T cell receptor beta chains below all came from one sample that was sequenced in a study of cytomegalovirus exposure and HLA in healthy donors (dated by TCRdb to the late 2010s). The library was prepared using the immunoSEQ multiplex PCR assay. The multiplex PCR relied on a mix of 60 forward primers for TCR Vbeta segments and 13 reverse primers for TCR Jbeta segments. TCRdb took over this immuneACCESS table, retaining in-frame rearrangements with V and J assigned. Such tables are incomplete; in checked studies, under half of the missing clones stem from an unresolved V gene, and the remainder is unexplained. The sample records about 120,000 clones, 15% of which are singletons. The ten largest make up about 2% of the sample. Material for sequencing was PBMCs. These receptor sequences come from a woman aged 18 to 35 in good health and CMV-seronegative.

This clone turned up a few times. Germline is not matched at one junction end, which may reflect a read error. The chain is built from TRBV5-1 and TRBJ2-5; perhaps TRBD2 as D (5 bases). The CDR3 contains 14 residues. Germline values: CDR1 SGHRS, CDR2 YFSETQ. In DNA, the CDR3 is TGCGCCAGCAGCTTGGCTAGCTTTGAAGAGGCCCAGTACTTC. Translation gives CASSLASFEEAQYF.

The rearrangement joins TRBV11-2 to TRBJ1-2, with 7 bases lining up with TRBD1. The V gene's germline CDR1 is SGHAT and CDR2 FQNNGV. The ends lost 5 bases at V and 4 bases at J; junction bases unmatched: 10. CDR3 length: 15 residues. CDR3 nucleotides: TGTGCCAGCAGCCCAAGCCCTCCAGGGGGCTATGGCTACACCTTC. Translated, it gives CASSPSPPGGYGYTF.

This clone was found a few times. The chain recombines TRBV7-2 with TRBJ2-5, with D possibly TRBD2 on 6 matching bases. From germline, CDR1 is SGHTA and CDR2 FQGNSA. Deletions cut 5 bases from V and 6 bases from J, with 16 bases between. This CDR3 is built from 14 residues. The CDR3 loop is CASSGRRGSKTQYF. In nucleotides, the CDR3 is TGTGCCAGCAGCGGCAGGAGGGGTTCTAAGACCCAGTACTTC. Using reference TRBV7-2 and TRBJ2-5 for the parts outside the CDR3, the full variable domain is GAGVSQSPSNKVTEKGKDVELRCDPISGHTALYWYRQSLGQGLEFLIYFQGNSAPDKSGLPSDRFSAERTGGSVSTLTIQRTQQEDSAVYLCASSGRRGSKTQYFGPGTRLLVL.

The table lists this clone with a few counts. This chain joins TRBV5-4 and TRBJ2-3; maybe TRBD1 (6 bases). Looked up from germline, CDR1 is SGHNT and CDR2 is YYREEE (reference sequence). V lost 1 base and J 3 bases, leaving 9 bases between the germline ends. The CDR3 loop spans 14 amino acids. The CDR3 sequence is CASSLYRATDTQYF. The CDR3 nucleotides read TGTGCCAGCAGCTTGTACAGGGCTACAGATACGCAGTATTTT.

The V gene is TRBV15, the J gene TRBJ2-7, with D tentatively TRBD2 (6 bases). CDR1 is LNHNV, CDR2 YYDKDF, per germline (reference sequence). There are 14 residues in the CDR3. Trimming left V 0 bases short and J 3 bases short, with 9 bases between. CDR3 loop: CATSRDGGVYEQYF. The CDR3 DNA follows: TGTGCCACCAGCAGAGATGGCGGGGTCTACGAGCAGTACTTC.

This clone was observed a few times. The CDR3 spells CASSFGTGTDTQYF. The CDR3 coding sequence is TGTGCCAGCAGTTTCGGGACAGGGACAGATACGCAGTATTTT. This rearrangement joins TRBV27 to TRBJ2-3; 9 bases agree with TRBD1. Losses at the gene ends were 3 bases for V and 3 bases for J; bases not matched to a gene: 1. From germline, CDR1 is MNHEY and CDR2 SMNVEV (reference sequence). The CDR3 consists of 14 residues.

The chain couples TRBV28 to TRBJ1-2; D possibly corresponds to TRBD1 (6 bases). Germline CDR1 and CDR2: MDHEN and SYDVKM. The CDR3 totals 13 residues. Trimming stripped 1 base from V and 7 bases from J, with 10 bases between. CDR3: CASSLLGALGYTF. CDR3 coding DNA: TGTGCCAGCAGTTTATTGGGGGCGCTTGGCTACACCTTC.

This clone was observed a handful of times. The V gene is TRBV4-1, the J gene TRBJ2-7, with D hard to call. CDR1 is MGHRA, CDR2 YSYEKL, per germline. V gave up 3 bases and J gave up 3 bases, with 12 bases separating them. The CDR3 is 14 residues long. The CDR3 nucleotides read TGCGCCAGCAGCCACCTAGGCAGAAGCTACGAGCAGTACTTC. It codes for CASSHLGRSYEQYF.

The rearrangement joins TRBV7-9 to TRBJ2-4, with 8 positions matching TRBD2. CDR1 and CDR2 from the germline V gene are SEHNR and FQNEAQ (reference sequence). The J segment lost 0 bases and the V segment lost 4 bases, leaving 5 bases of the junction unmatched. This CDR3 is 16 amino acids long. The CDR3 nucleotides are TGTGCCAGCAGCTCCGGACTAGCCTTAGCCAAAAACATTCAGTACTTC. This codes for CASSSGLALAKNIQYF.

In its sample, this clone was seen a few times. The genes are TRBV6-1 and TRBJ2-7; TRBD1 aligns across 10 bases. V gave up 6 bases and J gave up 11 bases; unmatched junction bases: 7. CDR1 and CDR2 from the germline V gene are MNHNS and SASEGT. The CDR3 loop spans 12 amino acids. CDR3 DNA sequence: TGTGCCAGCAGGATGGGACAGGGGTGGGAGTACTTC. Translated: CASRMGQGWEYF.

In this sample, this clone turned up a few times. The chain employs TRBV28 and TRBJ1-5; D is uncertain. The length of the CDR3 is 14 residues. Germline V gene data show CDR1 as MDHEN and CDR2 as SYDVKM. Trimming pared 5 bases from V and 0 bases from J, leaving 8 bases between. CDR3 DNA: TGTGCCAGCAGTCTCTCCTATAGCAATCAGCCCCAGCATTTT. Amino acids: CASSLSYSNQPQHF.

This clone occurred a few times. The V call is TRBV4-1, the J call TRBJ1-2; D not resolved. Deletions cut 5 bases from V and 4 bases from J, with 17 bases between. CDR1 MGHRA and CDR2 YSYEKL come from the germline V gene. The CDR3 is 15 amino acids. The CDR3 here is CASSSQYDTRYGYTF. The CDR3 DNA is TGCGCCAGCAGCTCCCAGTACGACACCCGCTATGGCTACACCTTC.

This clone has more than one count but fewer than ten. This chain joins TRBV4-3 and TRBJ1-4; tentatively, D is TRBD1 (6 bases). V lost 6 bases and J 7 bases, leaving 15 bases between the germline ends. The CDR3 is 14 amino acids. The germline V gene encodes CDR1 LGHNA and CDR2 YSLEER. CDR3 in amino acids: CASSLTGTSEKLFF. Written as DNA, the CDR3 is TGCGCCAGCAGTCTTACAGGGACAAGTGAAAAACTGTTTTTT.

This clone was detected only a few times. The V call is TRBV2, the J call TRBJ2-7; TRBD2 might be the D (5 bases). Germline V CDR1 and CDR2: SNHLY, FYNNEI. Deletions cut 2 bases from V and 0 bases from J, with 11 bases between. CDR3 length equals 15 residues. CDR3 sequence (DNA): TGTGCCAGCAGTGAAACGAGGACTTCCTCCTACGAGCAGTACTTC. Amino acid sequence: CASSETRTSSYEQYF.

This clone occurred a few times. CDR3 bases: TGTGCCATCAACCAGGGGGGCACTGAAGCTTTCTTT. Protein product: CAINQGGTEAFF. J is TRBJ1-1 and V is TRBV10-3; 7 bases fit TRBD1. J lost 4 bases, V lost 7 bases, and 3 bases had no gene match. This CDR3 has 12 residues. In germline, CDR1 is ENHRY, CDR2 SYGVKD.

This clone occurred a few times. The rearrangement joins TRBV5-1 to TRBJ1-3; D gene uncertain. Germline assignment: CDR1 SGHRS and CDR2 YFSETQ. This CDR3 has 17 residues. The V gene lost 0 bases and the J gene lost 4 bases, with 17 bases spanning the gap. CDR3 in amino acids: CASSLVAGMLTGNTIYF. In DNA form, the CDR3 reads TGCGCCAGCAGCTTGGTGGCGGGTATGCTGACGGGAAACACCATATATTTT.

The table lists this clone with a few counts. The chain is built from TRBV5-1 and TRBJ2-7; D unclear. The V end was cut by 9 bases, the J end by 4 bases, with 17 bases between. The germline CDR1 and CDR2 sequences are SGHRS and YFSETQ. The CDR3 sequence is 13 residues long. The chain's CDR3 is CANSTTPAYEQYF. CDR3 nucleotide sequence: TGCGCCAACTCGACAACGCCGGCGTACGAGCAGTACTTC. Full variable domain (remainder filled in from reference TRBV5-1 and TRBJ2-7): KAGVTQTPRYLIKTRGQQVTLSCSPISGHRSVSWYQQTPGQGLQFLFEYFSETQRNKGNFPGRFSGRQFSNSRSEMNVSTLELGDSALYLCANSTTPAYEQYFGPGTRLTVT.

In its sample, this clone was seen a few times. The genes are TRBV6-5 and TRBJ1-1; perhaps TRBD1 as D (5 bases). The CDR3 runs to 13 residues. Germline V gives CDR1 MNHEY, CDR2 SVGAGI. V gave up 5 bases and J gave up 4 bases, with 11 bases separating them. In DNA form, the CDR3 reads TGTGCCAGCAGTCCGCGGGGGAGCACTGAAGCTTTCTTT. Translating it yields CASSPRGSTEAFF.

This clone has a handful of counts. This chain uses TRBV29-1 with TRBJ2-7; weak D call: TRBD2 (6 bases). This CDR3 comprises 13 residues. V was trimmed by 7 bases and J by 3 bases, leaving 16 bases between them. Looked up from germline, CDR1 is SQVTM and CDR2 is ANQGSEA. The CDR3 sequence is CSASGGPNYEQYF. CDR3 bases: TGCAGCGCATCCGGGGGTCCGAACTACGAGCAGTACTTC.

There are a few counts of this clone. The genes are TRBV6-1 and TRBJ1-2; D remains unclear. Per germline, CDR1 MNHNS and CDR2 SASEGT. The CDR3 covers 12 residues. Between the trimmed V and J ends, which lost 9 bases and 4 bases, there was a span of 12 bases. CDR3: CASRGESYGYTF. DNA of the CDR3: TGTGCCAGTCGCGGAGAAAGCTATGGCTACACCTTC.

This clone turned up a few times. The chain combines TRBV5-1 with TRBJ2-2, with TRBD2 matching over 12 bases. Per the germline V gene, CDR1 is SGHRS and CDR2 is YFSETQ. This CDR3 has 16 amino acids. V dropped 4 bases and J dropped 0; count of bases not matched to a gene: 1. CDR3 bases: TGCGCCAGCAGCCGGACTAGCGGGGCGAACACCGGGGAGCTGTTTTTT. Its translation is CASSRTSGANTGELFF.

This clone was observed a handful of times. This rearrangement joins TRBV7-9 to TRBJ1-2, with 9 bases aligning to TRBD1. Trimming cost V 3 bases and J 5 bases; bases outside gene matches: 7. CDR1 and CDR2 (germline): SEHNR, FQNEAQ (reference sequence). The CDR3 is 15 amino acids. Here the CDR3 DNA reads TGTGCCAGCAGCTTCACAGGGGGCCGGCTGTATGGCTACACCTTC. Its protein is CASSFTGGRLYGYTF.

The gene calls are TRBV7-8 and TRBJ2-7; 7 bases align to TRBD2. This CDR3 is built from 13 residues. V shed 5 bases, J shed 2 bases, and the junction held 3 bases outside the gene matches. Germline lookup yields CDR1 SGHVS and CDR2 FQNEAQ. Here the CDR3 DNA reads TGTGCCAGCAGCCCGGGAGGACCCTACGAGCAGTACTTC. It encodes CASSPGGPYEQYF.

The CDR3: CASRNTGRETQYF. The CDR3 DNA is TGCGCCAGCAGGAACACAGGGCGGGAGACCCAGTACTTC. The V gene is TRBV10-2, the J gene TRBJ2-5; perhaps TRBD1 as D (6 bases). Between the trimmed V and J ends, which lost 6 bases and 5 bases, there was a span of 13 bases. The CDR3 is made up of 13 amino acids. CDR1 and CDR2 from the germline V gene are WSHSY and SAAADI.

This clone was detected only a few times. The rearrangement links TRBV5-1 to TRBJ2-7; 8 bases are shared with TRBD2. Germline lookup yields CDR1 SGHRS and CDR2 YFSETQ. After removal of 3 bases from V and 4 bases from J, the junction contained 6 bases not matched to a gene. The CDR3 is 14 amino acids. Written as DNA, the CDR3 is TGCGCCAGCAGCTCCCCCGGGGGGGCGTACGAGCAGTACTTC. Amino acid sequence: CASSSPGGAYEQYF.